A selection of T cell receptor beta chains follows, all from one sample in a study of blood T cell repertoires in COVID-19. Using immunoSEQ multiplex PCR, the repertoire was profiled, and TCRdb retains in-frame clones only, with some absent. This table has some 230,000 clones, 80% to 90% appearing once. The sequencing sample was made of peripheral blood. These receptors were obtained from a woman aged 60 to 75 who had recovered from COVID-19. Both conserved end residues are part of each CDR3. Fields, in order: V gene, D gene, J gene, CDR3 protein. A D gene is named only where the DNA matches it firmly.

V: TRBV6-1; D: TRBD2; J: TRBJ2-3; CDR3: CASSVRRSGGTDTQYF
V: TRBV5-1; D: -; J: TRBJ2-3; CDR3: CASSLAQGDTQYF
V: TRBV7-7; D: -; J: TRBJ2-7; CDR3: CASTRGRVLPSSYEQYF
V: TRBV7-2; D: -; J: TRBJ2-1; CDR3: CASSLGNADEQFF
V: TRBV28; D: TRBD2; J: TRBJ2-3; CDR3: CASSFLAGGTDTQYF
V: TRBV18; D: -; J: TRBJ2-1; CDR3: CASSPNGGGHNEQFF
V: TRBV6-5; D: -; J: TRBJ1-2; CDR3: CASSRDPLNYGYTF
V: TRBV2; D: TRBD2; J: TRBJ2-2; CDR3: CASSRLAGTGELFF
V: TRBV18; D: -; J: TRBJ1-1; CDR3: CASSPPSLGPGQNTEAFF
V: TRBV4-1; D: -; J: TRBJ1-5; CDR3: CASSQLLGDQPQHF
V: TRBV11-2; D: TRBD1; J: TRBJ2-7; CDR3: CASSLDRGWGGKGF
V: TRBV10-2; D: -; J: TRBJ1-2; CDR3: CASRGSRGGVLGGYTF
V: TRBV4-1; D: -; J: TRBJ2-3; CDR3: CASSQGRGALPDTQYF
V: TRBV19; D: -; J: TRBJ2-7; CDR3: CASKVAAGAEQYF
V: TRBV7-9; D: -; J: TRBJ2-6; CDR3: CASSLEGAGANVLTF
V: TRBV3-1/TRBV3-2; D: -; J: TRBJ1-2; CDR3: CASSQDSAGRGYTF
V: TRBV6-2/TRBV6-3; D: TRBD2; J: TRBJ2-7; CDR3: CASSAEWAGGPGREQYF
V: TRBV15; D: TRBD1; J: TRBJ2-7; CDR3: CATSRGGQGAYEQYF
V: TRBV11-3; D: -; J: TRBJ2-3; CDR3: CASSPDASADTQYF
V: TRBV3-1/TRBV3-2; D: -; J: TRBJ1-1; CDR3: CASSHLAENTEAFF
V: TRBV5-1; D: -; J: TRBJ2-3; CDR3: CASRKGGTDTQYF
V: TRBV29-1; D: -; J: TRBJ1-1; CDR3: CSGAVNTEAFF
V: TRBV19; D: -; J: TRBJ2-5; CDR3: CASSIGPAQGLRETQYF